The 10 T cell receptor beta chains in this list originate from one sample, sequenced in a study (dated by TCRdb to the mid-2010s). The library was prepared using 5' RACE. Sequencing used an Illumina MiSeq. The raw public data were reprocessed by TCRdb itself: fastp quality trimming at Q25, MiXCR clonotype calling, in-frame beta chains only. Each record represents a unique CDR3 protein, reported with the most common genes and DNA among its rows. The sample yields 35,000 to 50,000 distinct CDR3 sequences; about 32% were counted once. 4% to 4.5% of the sample comes from the top ten. Sequences were obtained from tumor-infiltrating memory CD4+ T cells sorted from the breast tumor. The cell subset or site label corresponds to: memory CD4+ T cells, CD4+CD45RO+CD25-. These receptors all come from a female donor with breast cancer.

This chain joins TRBV12-3 or TRBV12-4 and TRBJ1-6; no clear D gene. The CDR3 is 11 residues long. The V gene lost 8 bases and the J gene lost 6 bases, with 5 bases spanning the gap. CDR3 nucleotides: TGTGCCAGCCTGGGTAATTCACCCCTCCACTTT. Its translation is CASLGNSPLHF.

As concerns this clonotype: Being one base from a much bigger clone, this may be a read error. The rearrangement joins TRBV12-3 or TRBV12-4 to TRBJ1-5; TRBD1 matches 7 bases. This CDR3 comprises 14 residues. The CDR3 nucleotides are TGTGCCGGCAGTTTAACAGGGGTGGATCAGCCCCAGCATTTT. Protein product: CAGSLTGVDQPQHF.

This clonotype was recorded a few times. The rearrangement joins TRBV6-2 or TRBV6-3 to TRBJ2-7, with TRBD2 identical over 7 bases. Per germline, CDR1 MNHEY and CDR2 SVGEGT. The V gene end was trimmed by 7 bases and the J gene end by 3 bases; junction bases not matched to a gene: 9. The CDR3 has 14 residues. CDR3 region: CASTRDYQLYEQYF. The CDR3 region has the DNA TGTGCCAGCACTCGGGACTACCAACTCTACGAGCAGTACTTC.

The chain combines TRBV20-1 with TRBJ1-5; tentative D call: TRBD1 (6 bases). V dropped 4 bases and J dropped 9 bases, with 13 bases sitting between them. Germline V gene lookup returns CDR1 DFQATT and CDR2 SNEGSKA (reference sequence). The CDR3 spans 12 residues. The CDR3 spells CSANEGVSPQHF. The CDR3 DNA follows: TGCAGTGCTAACGAGGGGGTTTCGCCCCAGCATTTT.

On this clonotype itself: This may come from a read error, since a much larger clone is one base off. The chain joins TRBV20-1 to TRBJ2-3; D is unclear. The CDR3 is 13 amino acids. Germline lookup yields CDR1 DFQATT and CDR2 SNEGSKA (reference sequence). The CDR3 DNA reads as TGCGGTGCCCGAGTAAGGGAAGCAGATACGCAGTATTTT. Translation: CGARVREADTQYF.

Worth noting for this clonotype: The junction departs from germline at one end; a sequencing error may be responsible. The CDR3 DNA is TGTGCCTGCAGCGTAGGCGGGAACACTGAAGCTTTCTTT. Protein: CACSVGGNTEAFF. The chain recombines TRBV9 with TRBJ1-1; D is ambiguous. Looked up from germline, CDR1 is SGDLS and CDR2 is YYNGEE. CDR3 length: 13 residues.

The V and J genes are TRBV7-6 and TRBJ2-2; D is perhaps TRBD1 (6 bases). Trimming took 5 bases from V and 3 from J, leaving 13 bases between them. The germline CDR1 and CDR2 sequences are SGHVS and FNYEAQ. This CDR3 spans 15 amino acids. In nucleotides, the CDR3 is TGTGCCAGCAGCGAAAAACAGGGTTACACCGGGGAGCTGTTTTTT. Its protein product is CASSEKQGYTGELFF.

The rearrangement links TRBV18 to TRBJ2-1; the D gene is possibly TRBD1 (5 bases). Trimming stripped 0 bases from V and 8 bases from J, with 17 bases between. From germline, CDR1 is KGHSH and CDR2 LQKENI. The CDR3 loop spans 16 amino acids. CDR3 coding DNA: TGTGCCAGCTCACCACCAGGGGTCGTCCAGATCGATGAGCAGTTCTTC. Translating gives CASSPPGVVQIDEQFF.

This chain joins TRBV29-1 and TRBJ2-3; D might be TRBD2 (5 bases). CDR3 length: 14 residues. With 7 bases removed from V and 3 bases from J, the gap between germline ends came to 17 bases. CDR1 SQVTM and CDR2 ANQGSEA come from the germline V gene. As DNA, the CDR3 is TGCAGCGGCGACCTGGGAGAGAGGACAGATACGCAGTATTTT. This gives the protein CSGDLGERTDTQYF.

The chain has TRBV12-3 or TRBV12-4 and TRBJ2-7; no reliable D call. The V end was cut by 6 bases, the J end by 5 bases, with 17 bases between. This CDR3 region has 14 residues. CDR3 loop: CASSPGFARHEQYF. CDR3 coding DNA: TGTGCCAGCAGCCCGGGTTTTGCCAGGCACGAGCAGTACTTC.